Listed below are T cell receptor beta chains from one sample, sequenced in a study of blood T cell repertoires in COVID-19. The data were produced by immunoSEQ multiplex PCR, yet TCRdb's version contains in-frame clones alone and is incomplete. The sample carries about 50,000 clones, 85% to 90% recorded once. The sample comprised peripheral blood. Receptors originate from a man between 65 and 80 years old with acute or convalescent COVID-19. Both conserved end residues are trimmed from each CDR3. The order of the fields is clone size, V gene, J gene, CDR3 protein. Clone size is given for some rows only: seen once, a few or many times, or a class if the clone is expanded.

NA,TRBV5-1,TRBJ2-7,ASRREGREQY
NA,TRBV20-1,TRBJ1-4,SAMTGGLF
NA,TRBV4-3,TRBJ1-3,ASSQNRGHGNTIY
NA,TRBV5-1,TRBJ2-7,ASSSTTMTIIYEQY
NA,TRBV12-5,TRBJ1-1,ASAAAAPNTEAF
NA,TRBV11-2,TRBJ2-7,ASSLTGGQGSYEQY
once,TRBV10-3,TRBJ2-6,AISNSLSGANVLT
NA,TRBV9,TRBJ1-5,ASSPTDYSNQPQH
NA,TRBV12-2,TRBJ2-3,ASRLAGLAGVQTDTQY
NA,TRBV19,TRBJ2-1,ASSMRGQYNEQF
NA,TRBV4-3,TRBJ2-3,ASSRGERASGGTQY
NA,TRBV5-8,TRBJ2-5,ASSTDREETQY
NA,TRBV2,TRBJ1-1,ASSGSFGNTEAF
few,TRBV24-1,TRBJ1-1,ATREPGQGNTEAF
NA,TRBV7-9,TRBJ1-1,ASSSAGGAF
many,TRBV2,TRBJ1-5,ASRWGEGQPQH
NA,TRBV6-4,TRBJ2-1,ASSDSPYISYNEQF
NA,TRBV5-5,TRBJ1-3,ASSLAPGVSGNTIY
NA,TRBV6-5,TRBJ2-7,ASRRDRGQYEQY
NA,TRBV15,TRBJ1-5,ATSREASGAQH
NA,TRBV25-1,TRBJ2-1,ASSNSGSSYNEQF
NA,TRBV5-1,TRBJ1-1,ASSRPDGGGNTEAF
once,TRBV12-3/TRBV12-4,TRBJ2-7,ASSLSRVQY
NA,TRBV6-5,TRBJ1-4,ASSYGDRVSEKLF
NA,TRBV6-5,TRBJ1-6,ASSWAGVGNSPLH
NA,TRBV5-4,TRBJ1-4,ASSLGRGQGFTNEKLF
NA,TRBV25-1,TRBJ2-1,ASSDTGGSYNEQF
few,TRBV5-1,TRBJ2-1,ASSSRQNNEQF
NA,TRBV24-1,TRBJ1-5,ATSDSVRGRNQPQH
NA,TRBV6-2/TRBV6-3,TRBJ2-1,ASSYWPGTRGNEQF
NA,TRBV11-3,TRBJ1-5,ASSTRSVWPQH
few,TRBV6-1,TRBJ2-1,ASSEAATRPYNEQF
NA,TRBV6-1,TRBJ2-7,ASSEARGPYEQY
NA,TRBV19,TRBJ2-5,ASSTALGLVASETQY
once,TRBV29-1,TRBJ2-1,SEGRGNEQF
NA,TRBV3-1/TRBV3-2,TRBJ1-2,ASSQGQGHTYGYT
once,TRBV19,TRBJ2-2,ASSRAGNTGELF
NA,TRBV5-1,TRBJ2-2,ASSLSTSNTGELF
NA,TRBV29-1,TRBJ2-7,SVLGQGYEQY
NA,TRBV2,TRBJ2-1,ASSERVGLALNEQF
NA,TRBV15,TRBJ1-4,ATSRDSGGGHEKLF
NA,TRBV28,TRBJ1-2,ASSLPGEGYT
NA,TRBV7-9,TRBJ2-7,ASSVGLGGAEQY
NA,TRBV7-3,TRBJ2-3,ASSPGLATDTQY
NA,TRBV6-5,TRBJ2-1,ASSYYPAPSPDEQF
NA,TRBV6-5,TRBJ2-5,ASSRSGRAGETQY
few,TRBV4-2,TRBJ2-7,ASSQRVSTYEQY
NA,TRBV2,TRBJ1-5,ASSAGLTGIEH
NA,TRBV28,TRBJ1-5,ASSFGTHSNQPQH
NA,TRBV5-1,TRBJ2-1,ASSQGLAGAYNEQF
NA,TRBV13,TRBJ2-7,ASSSYPGQGALEQY
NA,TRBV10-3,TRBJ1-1,ATKQGANTEAF
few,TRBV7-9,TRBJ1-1,ASSPQVNTEAF
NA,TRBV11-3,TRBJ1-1,ASSLGENTEAF
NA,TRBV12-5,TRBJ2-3,ASGSGGRADTQY
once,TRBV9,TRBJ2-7,ASSVNSAGDTYEQY
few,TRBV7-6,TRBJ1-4,ASSPHRVEKLF
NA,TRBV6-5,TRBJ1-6,ASSSSRNFSPLH
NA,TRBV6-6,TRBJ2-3,ASSLGLAGDVTQY